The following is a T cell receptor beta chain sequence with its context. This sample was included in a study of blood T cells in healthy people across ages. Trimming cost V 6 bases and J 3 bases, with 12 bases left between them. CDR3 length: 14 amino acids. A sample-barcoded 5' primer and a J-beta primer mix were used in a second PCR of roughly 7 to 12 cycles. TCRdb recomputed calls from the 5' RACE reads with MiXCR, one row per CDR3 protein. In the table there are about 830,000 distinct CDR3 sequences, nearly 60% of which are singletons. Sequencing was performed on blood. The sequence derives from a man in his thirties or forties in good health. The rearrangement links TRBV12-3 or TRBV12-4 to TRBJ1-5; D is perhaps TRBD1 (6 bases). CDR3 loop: CASRSGAINQPQHF. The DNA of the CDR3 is TGTGCCAGCAGATCAGGGGCGATCAATCAGCCCCAGCATTTT.